Listed below are T cell receptor beta chains from one sample, sequenced in a study of OX40 agonist ivuxolimab in advanced cancers. The protocol was immunoSEQ multiplex PCR, while the TCRdb copy is restricted to in-frame clones and leaves out a portion. The repertoire holds around 62,000 clones, with roughly 88% as singletons. Sequencing used CD4+ or CD8+ T cells sorted from blood, obtained in a trial of the OX40 agonist ivuxolimab. These receptors all come from an adult with an advanced solid tumor such as melanoma, head and neck, liver or kidney cancer. The conserved cysteine and the conserved F or W are not part of the CDR3 here. The order of the fields is D gene, V gene, J gene, CDR3 protein. The D gene is left open where the match is weak.

>.|TRBV18|TRBJ2-1
ASSPRGDEQF
>.|TRBV6-1|TRBJ1-5
ASSEGNSNQPQH
>TRBD2|TRBV6-5|TRBJ2-1
ATRLAGVDEQF
>.|TRBV14|TRBJ1-2
ASSPTGDYGYT
>.|TRBV2|TRBJ1-4
ASSEALGGGEKLF
>TRBD2|TRBV27|TRBJ2-1
ASSSVTRVSGGGEQF
>TRBD1|TRBV6-5|TRBJ1-2
ASSTSDRDGYT
>.|TRBV6-5|TRBJ1-6
ASSKRTNSPLH
>.|TRBV18|TRBJ2-1
ASSQLTHNEQF
>.|TRBV11-2|TRBJ1-1
ASSPSPLGWNTEAF
>.|TRBV6-1|TRBJ1-3
ASSEAPVSFSGNTIY
>.|TRBV19|TRBJ2-1
ASSIDLYNEQF
>.|TRBV11-2|TRBJ2-7
ASSLRQDTYEQY
>.|TRBV7-2|TRBJ2-3
ASSFQGGGDTQY
>.|TRBV10-3|TRBJ1-1
AISDGGSHTEAF
>TRBD2|TRBV7-2|TRBJ2-5
ASSLASRGAWETQY
>.|TRBV9|TRBJ1-1
ASSVAGTVDGAF
>TRBD2|TRBV19|TRBJ2-3
ASRGLPDTQY
>.|TRBV19|TRBJ2-7
ASSTGHRPYEQY
>TRBD1|TRBV5-1|TRBJ2-7
ASSFDRGGYEQY
>.|TRBV19|TRBJ2-5
ASRGQETQY
>TRBD1|TRBV27|TRBJ1-1
ATTPIFGRIGRDREAF
>TRBD2|TRBV18|TRBJ2-3
ASSPTSGTDTQY
>.|TRBV2|TRBJ2-2
ASRAENTGELF
>.|TRBV10-1|TRBJ2-1
ASSVWNSGHNEQF
>TRBD2|TRBV5-1|TRBJ2-5
ASSDGLAGVGETQY
>.|TRBV28|TRBJ1-5
ASSLGNQPQH
>.|TRBV18|TRBJ2-6
ASSPSSVSGANVLT
>.|TRBV21-1|TRBJ1-2
ASSKGQNYGYT
>.|TRBV15|TRBJ1-2
ATSRDSTSVVGRANYGYT
>.|TRBV7-8|TRBJ1-3
ASGRGNSGNTIY
>TRBD2|TRBV4-1|TRBJ2-7
ASSQGPYPTSGRSWVEQY
>TRBD1|TRBV2|TRBJ2-3
ASTRDRVGGTDTQY
>.|TRBV10-2|TRBJ2-7
ASIRDNSYEQY
>.|TRBV5-1|TRBJ2-2
ASSLATTNTGELF
>.|TRBV10-1|TRBJ1-1
ASSESSPQEAF
>.|TRBV7-2|TRBJ2-4
ASSLGGLAKNIQY
>.|TRBV7-2|TRBJ2-1
ASSPSRTYNEQF
>.|TRBV29-1|TRBJ2-3
SVVWELSTDTQY
>TRBD1|TRBV5-1|TRBJ1-1
ASSSGTGGSYTEAF
>TRBD2|TRBV15|TRBJ2-1
ATSTRTSGVEQF
>.|TRBV5-4|TRBJ2-6
ASSTRRLLSSGANVLT
>.|TRBV7-9|TRBJ2-3
ASSNEPPDTQY
>.|TRBV19|TRBJ1-2
ASSTPPLYGDGYT
>.|TRBV9|TRBJ2-3
ASSVAGQYTDTQY
>.|TRBV6-1|TRBJ1-1
ASSHRGGTEAF
>TRBD2|TRBV9|TRBJ2-7
ASSGGGLAGLDEQY
>.|TRBV10-1|TRBJ1-5
ASSEATDQPQH
>.|TRBV29-1|TRBJ2-6
SVLDYTGANVLT
>.|TRBV7-6|TRBJ2-3
ASSPGPGLKTDTQY
>TRBD2|TRBV18|TRBJ2-3
ASSPPRGSGNTDTQY
>TRBD2|TRBV15|TRBJ2-7
ATSSKLAGGTPQISYEQY
>.|TRBV5-1|TRBJ2-1
ASSLVVSSYNEQF
>.|TRBV6-1|TRBJ1-5
ASSGNSNQPQH
>TRBD2|TRBV28|TRBJ2-1
ASGGGTSVSYNEQF
>.|TRBV20-1|TRBJ1-1
SAPGDTEAF
>TRBD2|TRBV4-1|TRBJ2-3
ASSQGLAASTDTQY
>TRBD1|TRBV5-1|TRBJ2-3
ASSLIWDRQYTDTQY